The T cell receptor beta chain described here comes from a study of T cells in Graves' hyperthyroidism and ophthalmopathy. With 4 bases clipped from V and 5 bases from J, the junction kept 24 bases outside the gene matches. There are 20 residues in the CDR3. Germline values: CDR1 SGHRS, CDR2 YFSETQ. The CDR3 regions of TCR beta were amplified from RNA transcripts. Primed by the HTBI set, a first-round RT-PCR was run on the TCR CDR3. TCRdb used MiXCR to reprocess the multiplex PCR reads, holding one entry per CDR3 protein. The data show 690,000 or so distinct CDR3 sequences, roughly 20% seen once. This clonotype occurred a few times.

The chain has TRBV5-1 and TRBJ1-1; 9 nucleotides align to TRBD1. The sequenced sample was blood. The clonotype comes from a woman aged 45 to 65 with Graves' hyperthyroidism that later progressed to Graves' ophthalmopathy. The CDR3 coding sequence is TGCGCCAGCAGCCCAGGGGCCCATTTACAGGGGGCGATAGGGAGAACTGAAGCTTTCTTT. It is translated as CASSPGAHLQGAIGRTEAFF. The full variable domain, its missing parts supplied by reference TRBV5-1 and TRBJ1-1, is KAGVTQTPRYLIKTRGQQVTLSCSPISGHRSVSWYQQTPGQGLQFLFEYFSETQRNKGNFPGRFSGRQFSNSRSEMNVSTLELGDSALYLCASSPGAHLQGAIGRTEAFFGQGTRLTVV.